The rows below give T cell receptor beta chains drawn from one sample of a study of graft-versus-host responses after intestinal transplantation. Sequencing used immunoSEQ multiplex PCR; TCRdb keeps in-frame clones, though not all of them. The sample yields tens of thousands of clones, 92% seen once. This sample comprised bone marrow, obtained 734 days after intestinal transplantation. Receptors originate from a human patient who received an intestinal transplant, so some T cells may come from the graft donor. Both conserved end residues are part of each CDR3. The D gene is left open where the match is weak. Clone size is given for some rows only: seen once, a few or many times, or a class if the clone is expanded.

TRBJ2-7,TRBV27,.,TRBD2,CASSSTREGGYEQYF,TGTGCCAGCAGTTCCACGCGGGAGGGTGGATACGAGCAGTACTTC
TRBJ2-5,TRBV18,.,.,CASSPREITGETQYF,TGTGCCAGCTCCCCGCGGGAAATAACGGGAGAGACCCAGTACTTC
TRBJ2-1,TRBV13,.,.,CASSLFALDEQFF,TGTGCCAGCAGCTTATTCGCTCTCGATGAGCAGTTCTTC
TRBJ1-1,TRBV4-1,.,.,CASSQEMGWEAFF,TGCGCCAGCAGCCAAGAGATGGGCTGGGAAGCTTTCTTT
TRBJ2-5,TRBV13,.,.,CASSLGRDFQETQYF,TGTGCCAGCAGCTTAGGCCGGGACTTTCAAGAGACCCAGTACTTC
TRBJ1-2,TRBV30,.,.,CAWSGPGSNYGYTF,TGTGCCTGGAGCGGCCCGGGGTCCAACTATGGCTACACCTTC
TRBJ1-4,TRBV18,.,TRBD1,CASSPGTGNEKLFF,TGTGCCAGCTCACCAGGGACAGGGAATGAAAAACTGTTTTTT
TRBJ2-7,TRBV19,.,TRBD2,CASSPGLASYEQYF,TGTGCCAGTAGTCCGGGACTAGCGAGTTACGAGCAGTACTTC
TRBJ2-7,TRBV18,.,TRBD2,CASSRTSGGNNEQYF,TGTGCCAGCTCAAGGACTAGCGGGGGGAACAACGAGCAGTACTTC
TRBJ1-3,TRBV6-6,.,.,CASREGGNTIYF,TGTGCCAGCAGAGAAGGTGGAAACACCATATATTTT
TRBJ2-7,TRBV28,.,.,CASSPYSGLSYEQYF,TGTGCCAGCAGTCCGTACTCCGGACTCTCCTACGAGCAGTACTTC
TRBJ2-1,TRBV5-6,.,TRBD2,CASSSGLAGRNEQFF,TGTGCCAGCAGCTCCGGACTAGCGGGAAGGAATGAGCAGTTCTTC
TRBJ1-5,TRBV12-1,.,.,CASSFWAYNQPQHF,TGTGCCAGCAGCTTCTGGGCCTACAATCAGCCCCAGCATTTT
TRBJ2-1,TRBV2,.,.,CASTYYNEQFF,TGTGCCAGCACCTACTACAATGAGCAGTTCTTC
TRBJ2-7,TRBV5-5,.,.,CASSSPSYEQYF,TGTGCCAGCAGCTCCCCCTCCTACGAGCAGTACTTC
TRBJ2-5,TRBV29-1,.,.,CSAQPLEETQYF,TGCAGCGCCCAGCCTTTGGAAGAGACCCAGTACTTC
TRBJ1-3,TRBV7-9,.,.,CASRQGVPGNTIYF,TGTGCCAGCAGGCAGGGAGTACCAGGAAACACCATATATTTT
TRBJ2-1,TRBV27,.,TRBD1,CASSVDRAVDEQFF,TGTGCCAGCAGTGTGGACAGGGCGGTAGATGAGCAGTTCTTC
TRBJ1-4,TRBV18,.,.,CASSPFSGSANEKLFF,TGTGCCAGCTCACCCTTTTCGGGGAGTGCTAATGAAAAACTGTTTTTT
TRBJ2-1,TRBV5-6,.,.,CASSQYRRNEQFF,TGTGCCAGCAGCCAATACAGGCGAAATGAGCAGTTCTTC
TRBJ1-4,TRBV2,.,TRBD1,CASSPTGGLNEKLFF,TGTGCCAGCAGCCCAACAGGGGGCCTTAATGAAAAACTGTTTTTT
TRBJ2-7,TRBV6-6,.,.,CASSPGRIYEQYF,TGTGCCAGCAGCCCAGGAAGAATCTACGAGCAGTACTTC
TRBJ2-3,TRBV4-1,.,.,CASSLTLDTDTQYF,TGCGCCAGCAGCCTGACACTAGACACAGATACGCAGTATTTT
TRBJ1-5,TRBV6-1,.,.,CASKGDQPQHF,TGTGCCAGCAAAGGGGATCAGCCCCAGCATTTT
TRBJ1-2,TRBV6-5,.,.,CASSYRRAEHNYGYTF,TGTGCCAGCAGTTACCGGAGGGCCGAGCATAACTATGGCTACACCTTC
TRBJ2-5,TRBV10-3,once,TRBD2,CAISQLAGPTQYF,TGTGCCATCAGTCAACTAGCGGGACCGACCCAGTACTTC
TRBJ2-1,TRBV19,.,.,CASTRETLGDEQFF,TGTGCCAGTACCAGGGAAACCCTCGGCGATGAGCAGTTCTTC
TRBJ2-6,TRBV27,.,.,CASSFYRISGANVLTF,TGTGCCAGCAGTTTCTACAGGATCTCTGGGGCCAACGTCCTGACTTTC
TRBJ2-1,TRBV10-3,.,TRBD1,CAISRDRGYNEQFF,TGTGCCATCAGTCGGGACAGGGGTTACAATGAGCAGTTCTTC
TRBJ2-1,TRBV9,.,.,CASSVSWDGGNPYNEQFF,TGTGCCAGCAGCGTTAGTTGGGACGGAGGGAACCCCTACAATGAGCAGTTCTTC
TRBJ2-7,TRBV11-3,.,.,CASSPGETYEQYF,TGTGCCAGCAGCCCCGGTGAAACCTACGAGCAGTACTTC
TRBJ1-6,TRBV7-2,few,TRBD1,CASSLVGTGNSPLHF,TGTGCCAGCAGCTTAGTCGGGACAGGGAATTCACCCCTCCACTTT
TRBJ1-1,TRBV20-1,few,.,CSVGDTEAFF,TGCAGTGTAGGCGACACTGAAGCTTTCTTT
TRBJ2-3,TRBV7-9,.,.,CASSLVADTQYF,TGTGCCAGCAGCTTAGTGGCAGATACGCAGTATTTT
TRBJ2-7,TRBV6-5,.,TRBD2,CASRLAVLYEQYF,TGTGCCAGCAGACTAGCGGTACTCTACGAGCAGTACTTC
TRBJ2-7,TRBV15,.,TRBD1,CATSRAGGRYEQYF,TGTGCCACCAGCAGAGCAGGGGGCAGGTACGAGCAGTACTTC
TRBJ1-5,TRBV6-5,.,.,CASSYGSNQPQHF,TGTGCCAGCAGTTACGGATCCAATCAGCCCCAGCATTTT
TRBJ2-7,TRBV30,once,.,CAWSPTSNLYEQYF,TGTGCCTGGAGTCCGACTAGTAACCTCTACGAGCAGTACTTC
TRBJ2-5,TRBV9,.,TRBD2,CASSVGGPSGLETQYF,TGTGCCAGCAGCGTAGGAGGGCCTAGCGGGTTAGAGACCCAGTACTTC
TRBJ2-2,TRBV7-3,.,TRBD1,CASSLTTDRAGTGELFF,TGTGCCAGCAGCTTAACTACGGACAGGGCGGGGACCGGGGAGCTGTTTTTT
TRBJ2-7,TRBV19,.,.,CASSFAVWEENYEQYF,TGTGCCAGTAGTTTCGCGGTTTGGGAGGAAAACTACGAGCAGTACTTC
TRBJ2-1,TRBV28,.,TRBD2,CASSSGPWASGRPSSYNEQFF,TGTGCCAGCAGTTCCGGCCCATGGGCTAGCGGGAGGCCCAGCTCCTACAATGAGCAGTTCTTC
TRBJ2-1,TRBV23-1,.,TRBD1,CASSRSGEDREWDNEQFF,TGCGCCAGCAGTCGATCGGGAGAGGACAGGGAGTGGGACAATGAGCAGTTCTTC
TRBJ2-5,TRBV27,once,.,CASSLKGAHLVETQYF,TGTGCCAGCAGTTTAAAAGGGGCTCACTTGGTGGAGACCCAGTACTTC
TRBJ2-3,TRBV6-6,.,.,CASFMQARKGTDTQYF,TGTGCCAGCTTTATGCAGGCGAGAAAGGGTACAGATACGCAGTATTTT
TRBJ1-2,TRBV2,.,.,CASPTGNYGYTF,TGTGCCAGCCCGACAGGAAACTATGGCTACACCTTC
TRBJ2-3,TRBV7-2,.,.,CASSDAVRIFTDTQYF,TGTGCCAGCAGCGACGCCGTCAGAATTTTCACAGATACGCAGTATTTT
TRBJ2-5,TRBV7-9,.,.,CASSQKGETQYF,TGTGCCAGCAGCCAAAAAGGGGAGACCCAGTACTTC
TRBJ2-7,TRBV27,.,.,CASSSLEGRPPEQYF,TGTGCCAGCAGTTCCCTCGAGGGGAGGCCCCCCGAGCAGTACTTC
TRBJ1-4,TRBV18,.,TRBD1,CASSLSGTENEKLFF,TGTGCCAGCTCACTCTCCGGGACAGAGAATGAAAAACTGTTTTTT
TRBJ2-2,TRBV19,.,.,CASRLVNGELFF,TGTGCCAGTAGATTAGTGAACGGGGAGCTGTTTTTT
TRBJ1-3,TRBV5-5,.,TRBD1,CASRAQGAQPNTIYF,TGTGCCAGCAGGGCCCAGGGGGCGCAGCCCAACACCATATATTTT
TRBJ2-3,TRBV29-1,.,.,CRRSSSDHTDTQYF,TGCAGGAGATCCTCTAGCGACCACACAGATACGCAGTATTTT